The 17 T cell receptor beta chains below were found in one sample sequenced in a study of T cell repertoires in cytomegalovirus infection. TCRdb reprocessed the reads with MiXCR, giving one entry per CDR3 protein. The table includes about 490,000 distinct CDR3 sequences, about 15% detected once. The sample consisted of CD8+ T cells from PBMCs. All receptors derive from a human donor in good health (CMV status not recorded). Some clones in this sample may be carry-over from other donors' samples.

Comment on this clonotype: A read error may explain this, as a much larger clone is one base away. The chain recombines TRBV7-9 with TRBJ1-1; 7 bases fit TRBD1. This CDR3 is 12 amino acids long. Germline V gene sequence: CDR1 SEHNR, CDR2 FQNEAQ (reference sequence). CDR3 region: CASATGRAEALF. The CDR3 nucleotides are TGTGCCAGCGCGACAGGGCGGGCTGAAGCTTTATTT.

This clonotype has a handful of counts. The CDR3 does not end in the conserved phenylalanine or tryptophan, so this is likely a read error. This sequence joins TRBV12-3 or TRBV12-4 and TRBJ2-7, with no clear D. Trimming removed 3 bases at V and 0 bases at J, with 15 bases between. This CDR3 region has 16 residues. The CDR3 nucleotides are TGTGCCAGCAGTTTTCATGTGGGTCCAGCCTCCTACGAGCAGTACTTA. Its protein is CASSFHVGPASYEQYL.

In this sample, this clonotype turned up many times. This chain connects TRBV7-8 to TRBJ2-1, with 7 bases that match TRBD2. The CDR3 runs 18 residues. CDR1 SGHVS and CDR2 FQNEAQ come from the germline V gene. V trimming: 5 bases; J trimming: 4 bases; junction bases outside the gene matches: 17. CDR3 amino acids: CASSPAGRWGGRYNEQFF. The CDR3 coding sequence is TGTGCCAGCAGCCCCGCAGGGAGATGGGGGGGGAGATACAATGAGCAGTTCTTC.

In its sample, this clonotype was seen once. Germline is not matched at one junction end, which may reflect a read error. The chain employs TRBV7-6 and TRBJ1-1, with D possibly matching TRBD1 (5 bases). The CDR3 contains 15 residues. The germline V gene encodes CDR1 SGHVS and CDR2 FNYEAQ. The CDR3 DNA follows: TGTGCCAGAAGCTATACGGGGGTAGATAAAACGGAAGCTTTCTTT. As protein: CARSYTGVDKTEAFF.

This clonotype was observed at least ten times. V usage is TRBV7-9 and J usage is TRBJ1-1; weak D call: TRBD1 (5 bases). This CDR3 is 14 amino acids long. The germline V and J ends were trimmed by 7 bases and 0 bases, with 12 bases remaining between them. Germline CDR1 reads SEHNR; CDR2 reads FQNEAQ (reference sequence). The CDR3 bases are TGTGCCAGCACCGAGGGACGGCTGAACACTGAAGCTTTCTTT. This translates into CASTEGRLNTEAFF.

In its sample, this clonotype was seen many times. This CDR3 reads CASGFSGSNQPQHF. CDR3 bases: TGTGCTAGTGGTTTTTCGGGGTCAAATCAGCCCCAGCATTTT. The chain combines TRBV12-5 with TRBJ1-5, with D unresolved. CDR1 LGHNT and CDR2 FRNRAP come from the germline V gene. The CDR3 contains 14 residues. V gave up 3 bases and J gave up 4 bases, with 10 bases separating them.

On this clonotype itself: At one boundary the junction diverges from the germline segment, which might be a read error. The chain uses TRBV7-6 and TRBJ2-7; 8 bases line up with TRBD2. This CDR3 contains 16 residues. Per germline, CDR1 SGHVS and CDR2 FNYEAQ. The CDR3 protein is CASSATSGRGSYVQYF. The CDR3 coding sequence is TGTGCCAGCAGCGCTACTAGCGGCCGCGGCTCCTACGTGCAGTACTTC. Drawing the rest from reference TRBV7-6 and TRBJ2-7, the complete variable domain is GAGVSQSPRYKVTKRGQDVALRCDPISGHVSLYWYRQALGQGPEFLTYFNYEAQQDKSGLPNDRFSAERPEGSISTLTIQRTEQRDSAMYRCASSATSGRGSYVQYFGPGTRLTVT.

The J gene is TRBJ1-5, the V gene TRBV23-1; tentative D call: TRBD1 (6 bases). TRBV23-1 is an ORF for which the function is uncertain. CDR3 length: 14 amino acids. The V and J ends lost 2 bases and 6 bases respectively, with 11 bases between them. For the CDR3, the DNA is TGCGCCAGCAGTCAACCCCAAGGGGGTCAGCCCCAGCATTTT. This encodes CASSQPQGGQPQHF.

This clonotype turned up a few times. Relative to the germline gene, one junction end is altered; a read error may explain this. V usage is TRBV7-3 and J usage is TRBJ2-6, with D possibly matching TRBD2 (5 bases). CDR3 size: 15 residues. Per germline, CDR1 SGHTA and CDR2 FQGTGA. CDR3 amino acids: CASSITRFGANVLTF. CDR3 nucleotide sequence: TGTGCCAGCAGCATAACTAGATTTGGGGCCAACGTCCTGACTTTC. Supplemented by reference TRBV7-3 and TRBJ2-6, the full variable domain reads GAGVSQTPSNKVTEKGKYVELRCDPISGHTALYWYRQSLGQGPEFLIYFQGTGAADDSGLPNDRFFAVRPEGSVSTLKIQRTERGDSAVYLCASSITRFGANVLTFGAGSRLTVL.

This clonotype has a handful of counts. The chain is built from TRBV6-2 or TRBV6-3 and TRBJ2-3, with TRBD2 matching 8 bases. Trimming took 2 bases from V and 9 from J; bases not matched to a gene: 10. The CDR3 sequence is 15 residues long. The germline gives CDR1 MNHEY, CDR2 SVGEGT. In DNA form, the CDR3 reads TGTGCCAGCAGTTACCCCCGGGAGGGGGTGGAGACGCAGTATTTT. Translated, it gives CASSYPREGVETQYF.

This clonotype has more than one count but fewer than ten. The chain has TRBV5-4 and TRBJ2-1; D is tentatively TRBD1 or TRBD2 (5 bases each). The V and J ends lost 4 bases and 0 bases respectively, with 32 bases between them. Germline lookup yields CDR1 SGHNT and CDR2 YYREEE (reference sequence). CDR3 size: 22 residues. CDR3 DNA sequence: TGTGCCAGCAGCCCAACCTTTACTCCAAGGGGACCCCCTCACAGCTCCTACAATGAGCAGTTCTTC. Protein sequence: CASSPTFTPRGPPHSSYNEQFF.

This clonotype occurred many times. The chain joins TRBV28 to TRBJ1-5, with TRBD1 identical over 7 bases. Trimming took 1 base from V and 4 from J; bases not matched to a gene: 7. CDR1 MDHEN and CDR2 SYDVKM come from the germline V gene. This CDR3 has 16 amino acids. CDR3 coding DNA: TGTGCCAGCAGTTTATCGACAGGGACTGGTAATCAGCCCCAGCATTTT. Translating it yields CASSLSTGTGNQPQHF.

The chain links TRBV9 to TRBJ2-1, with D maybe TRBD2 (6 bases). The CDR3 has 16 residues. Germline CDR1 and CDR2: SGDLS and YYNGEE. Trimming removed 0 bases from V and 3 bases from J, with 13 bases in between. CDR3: CASSVGERANYNEQFF. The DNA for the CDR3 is TGTGCCAGCAGCGTAGGGGAGCGGGCGAACTACAATGAGCAGTTCTTC.

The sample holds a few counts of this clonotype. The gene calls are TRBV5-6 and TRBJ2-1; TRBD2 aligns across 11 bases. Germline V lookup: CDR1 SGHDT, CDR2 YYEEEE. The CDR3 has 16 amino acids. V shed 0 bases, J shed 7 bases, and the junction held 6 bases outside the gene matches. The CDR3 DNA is TGTGCCAGCAGCTTGGGGGCTAGCGGGAGGTGGAATGAGCAGTTCTTC. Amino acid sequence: CASSLGASGRWNEQFF.

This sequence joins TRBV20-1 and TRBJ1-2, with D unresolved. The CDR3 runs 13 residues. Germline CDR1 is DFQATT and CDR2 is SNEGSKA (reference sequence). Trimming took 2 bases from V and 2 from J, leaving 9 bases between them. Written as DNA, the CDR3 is TGCAGTGCTAGACACGACGAGAACTATGGCTACACCTTC. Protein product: CSARHDENYGYTF.

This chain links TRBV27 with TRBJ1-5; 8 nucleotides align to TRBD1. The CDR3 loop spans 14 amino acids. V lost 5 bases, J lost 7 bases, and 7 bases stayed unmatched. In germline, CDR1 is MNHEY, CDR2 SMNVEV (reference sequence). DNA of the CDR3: TGTGCCAGCAGTCCCTCAGGGGGCGTCCAGCCCCAGCATTTT. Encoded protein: CASSPSGGVQPQHF.

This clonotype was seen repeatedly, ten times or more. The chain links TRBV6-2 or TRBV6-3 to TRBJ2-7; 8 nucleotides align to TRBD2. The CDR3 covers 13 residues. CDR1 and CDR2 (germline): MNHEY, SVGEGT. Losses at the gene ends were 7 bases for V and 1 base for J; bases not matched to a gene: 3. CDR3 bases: TGTGCCAGCACCGAGCGGGGGTCCTACGAGCAGTACTTC. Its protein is CASTERGSYEQYF.